This TCR beta chain derives from a study of blood T cell repertoires in COVID-19. V was clipped by 3 bases and J by 3 bases, with 16 bases between them. The CDR3 runs 16 residues. Germline V gene lookup returns CDR1 LNHDA and CDR2 SQIVND (reference sequence). This table comes from immunoSEQ multiplex PCR, and its TCRdb copy is limited to in-frame clones, with some not included. The repertoire holds about 150,000 clones, with about 86% as singletons. The source material was peripheral blood. The rearrangement joins TRBV19 to TRBJ2-3; perhaps TRBD2 as D (5 bases). The receptor was isolated from a man in his 70s with acute or convalescent COVID-19. The DNA of the CDR3 is TGTGCCAGTAGTATGGGGAGAGGTATTAGGACAGATACGCAGTATTTT. It is translated as CASSMGRGIRTDTQYF.